This T cell receptor (beta chain) was captured in a study of T-cell reconstitution after alpha-beta-depleted transplantation in children. Trimming removed 7 bases from V and 1 base from J, with 13 bases in between. CDR3 size: 14 residues. CDR1 is SGHTA and CDR2 is FQGNSA in the germline V gene. This clonotype turned up a few times. Construction of the TCRbeta library involved unique molecular identifiers. TCRdb passed the PCR reads through MiXCR, listing each CDR3 protein once. Of roughly 100,000 distinct CDR3 sequences detected, around 6% appear once; the ten largest clones hold around 5.6%. The receptor was derived from a female patient between 2 and 15 years old who had a stem cell transplant for Fanconi anemia, so the T cells may come from the graft donor. Sample: PBMCs, mostly from graft donor cells, taken 60 days after TCRalphabeta/CD19-depleted stem cell transplant. V gene TRBV7-2 combines with J gene TRBJ1-1; D remains ambiguous. The CDR3 DNA reads as TGTGCCAGCACCCACAGTAAGGGGAACACTGAAGCTTTCTTT. As protein: CASTHSKGNTEAFF. Supplemented by reference TRBV7-2 and TRBJ1-1, the full variable domain reads GAGVSQSPSNKVTEKGKDVELRCDPISGHTALYWYRQSLGQGLEFLIYFQGNSAPDKSGLPSDRFSAERTGGSVSTLTIQRTQQEDSAVYLCASTHSKGNTEAFFGQGTRLTVV.